Each of the 11 T cell receptor beta chains below was sequenced from the same sample in a study of T cell responses to AZD1222 COVID-19 vaccine. Profiling relied on immunoSEQ multiplex PCR, and the TCRdb table lists in-frame clones only, not all of them. Of about 81,000 clones listed, over 75% are singletons. The sequencing here drew on peripheral blood, taken 28 days after the second AZD1222 dose. The receptor source for this set is an adult who received the AZD1222 COVID-19 vaccine.

The chain uses TRBV7-3 and TRBJ2-1; 10 bases align to TRBD2. Germline lookup yields CDR1 SGHTA and CDR2 FQGTGA. V shed 5 bases and J 4 bases; nucleotides not matched to a gene: 8. The CDR3 length is 16 residues. The CDR3 sequence is CASSLVGTSAYNEQFF. The CDR3 DNA sequence: TGTGCCAGCAGCCTCGTCGGGACTAGCGCGTACAATGAGCAGTTCTTC.

This clone was found once. V usage is TRBV11-2 and J usage is TRBJ1-6, with 8 bases matching TRBD1. CDR1 and CDR2 from the germline V gene are SGHAT and FQNNGV. V trimming: 8 bases; J trimming: 6 bases; junction bases outside the gene matches: 18. The CDR3 runs to 18 residues. This CDR3 is CASGPSVGRGRRNSPLHF. In DNA form, the CDR3 reads TGTGCCAGCGGACCGTCGGTGGGCAGGGGGCGTCGTAATTCACCCCTCCACTTT.

The rearrangement links TRBV9 to TRBJ2-2; no clear D gene. The CDR3 totals 13 residues. In germline, CDR1 is SGDLS, CDR2 YYNGEE. V was cut by 1 base and J by 6 bases, with 7 bases left in between. CDR3 DNA sequence: TGTGCCAGCAGCGTACTGGATTCCGGGGAGCTGTTTTTT. Translating it yields CASSVLDSGELFF. The complete variable domain, with remaining parts taken from reference TRBV9 and TRBJ2-2, reads DSGVTQTPKHLITATGQRVTLRCSPRSGDLSVYWYQQSLDQGLQFLIQYYNGEERAKGNILERFSAQQFPDLHSELNLSSLELGDSALYFCASSVLDSGELFFGEGSRLTVL.

The V call is TRBV10-2, the J call TRBJ1-1; D unresolved. Trimming took off 4 bases at V and 4 bases at J, with 7 bases between the two ends. Germline CDR1 WSHSY, CDR2 SAAADI. CDR3 length: 12 amino acids. Written as DNA, the CDR3 is TGCGCCAGCAGTGCAGTTAGCACTGAAGCTTTCTTT. This encodes CASSAVSTEAFF.

V usage is TRBV7-2 and J usage is TRBJ2-5; D gene ambiguous. The CDR3 has 12 amino acids. Between the trimmed V and J ends, which lost 5 bases and 5 bases, there was a span of 9 bases. Germline CDR1 reads SGHTA; CDR2 reads FQGNSA. DNA for the CDR3: TGTGCCAGCAGCCGCGGTGTTGAGACCCAGTACTTC. Encoded protein: CASSRGVETQYF.

J is TRBJ2-1 and V is TRBV30; TRBD1 matches at 7 bases. Trimming removed 0 bases from V and 1 base from J; junction bases left unmatched: 6. CDR1 and CDR2 from the germline V gene are GTSNPN and SVGIG (reference sequence). The CDR3 sequence is 16 residues long. In nucleotides, the CDR3 is TGTGCCTGGAGTGTAGGGACAGCGAGATCCTACAATGAGCAGTTCTTC. Residues: CAWSVGTARSYNEQFF.

The V and J genes are TRBV4-1 and TRBJ1-2; TRBD1 is a possible D gene (6 bases). V was pared by 4 bases and J by 8 bases, with 23 bases between. The length of the CDR3 is 16 residues. Germline CDR1 reads MGHRA; CDR2 reads YSYEKL. The CDR3 region is CASSPPWIGSTGGYTF. The CDR3 nucleotides are TGCGCCAGCAGCCCACCTTGGATAGGGTCCACAGGGGGCTACACCTTC.

This chain connects TRBV29-1 to TRBJ1-4; maybe TRBD1 (5 bases). Trimming cost V 0 bases and J 8 bases, with 13 bases left between them. The CDR3 spans 14 residues. CDR1 SQVTM and CDR2 ANQGSEA come from the germline V gene. CDR3 bases: TGCAGCGTTGAAGAGGGTAGGGGAGGAGAAAAACTGTTTTTT. It yields the protein CSVEEGRGGEKLFF.

This chain joins TRBV19 and TRBJ2-7; maybe TRBD2 (5 bases). Germline CDR1 LNHDA, CDR2 SQIVND (reference sequence). This CDR3 has 16 residues. Trimming stripped 0 bases from V and 0 bases from J, with 12 bases between. The CDR3 sequence: CASSIDRRGFSYEQYF. CDR3 bases: TGTGCCAGTAGTATAGATCGGCGCGGGTTCTCCTACGAGCAGTACTTC. Based on the CDR3 plus reference TRBV19 and TRBJ2-7, the full variable domain is DGGITQSPKYLFRKEGQNVTLSCEQNLNHDAMYWYRQDPGQGLRLIYYSQIVNDFQKGDIAEGYSVSREKKESFPLTVTSAQKNPTAFYLCASSIDRRGFSYEQYFGPGTRLTVT.

The genes are TRBV28 and TRBJ1-6; no clear D gene. The ends were cut back, 4 bases at V and 8 bases at J, with 12 bases in the middle. Germline CDR1 is MDHEN and CDR2 is SYDVKM. The CDR3 length is 14 residues. The CDR3 reads CASSSQGWDSPLHF. As DNA, the CDR3 is TGTGCCAGCAGTTCCCAAGGGTGGGATTCACCCCTCCACTTT.

The chain couples TRBV7-3 to TRBJ1-1; TRBD1 aligns across 8 bases. The germline V gene encodes CDR1 SGHTA and CDR2 FQGTGA. CDR3 length equals 15 residues. V lost 0 bases to trimming and J lost 4 bases; unmatched junction nucleotides: 4. CDR3 sequence: CASSLTGQGGTEAFF. CDR3 nucleotides: TGTGCCAGCAGCTTAACCGGACAGGGTGGCACTGAAGCTTTCTTT. Together with reference TRBV7-3 and TRBJ1-1, the CDR3 gives the full variable domain: GAGVSQTPSNKVTEKGKYVELRCDPISGHTALYWYRQSLGQGPEFLIYFQGTGAADDSGLPNDRFFAVRPEGSVSTLKIQRTERGDSAVYLCASSLTGQGGTEAFFGQGTRLTVV.